Listed below are T cell receptor beta chains from one sample, sequenced in a study of T-cell reconstitution after alpha-beta-depleted transplantation in children. TCRdb independently ran MiXCR on the PCR reads; one entry per CDR3 protein. The sample yields some 590,000 distinct CDR3 sequences, roughly 10% seen once. The material sequenced was PBMCs from the stem cell graft donor, taken from the stem cell graft. The receptor set was obtained from a human donor who donated a stem cell graft to a child with acute myeloid leukemia. Each CDR3 is given with its conserved first and last residue. The order of the fields is CDR3 DNA, CDR3 protein, D gene, clone size, V gene, J gene. A D gene is named only where the DNA matches it firmly. Some rows mark clone size as missing; the rest say once, few, many or name a class of expanded clone.

cdr3_nt: TGTGCCAGCAGCCCTAGCGGGGGGCAAGAGACCCAGTACTTC
cdr3_aa: CASSPSGGQETQYF
d_call: TRBD2
clone_size: many
v_call: TRBV12-3/TRBV12-4
j_call: TRBJ2-5

cdr3_nt: TGTGCCAGCAGCCAGGGCGGGGGACAGCCCCAGCATTTT
cdr3_aa: CASSQGGGQPQHF
d_call: .
clone_size: .
v_call: TRBV3-1
j_call: TRBJ1-5

cdr3_nt: TGTGCCAGCAGCGTAGGGACTAGTACCACAGATACGCAGTATTTT
cdr3_aa: CASSVGTSTTDTQYF
d_call: TRBD2
clone_size: few
v_call: TRBV9
j_call: TRBJ2-3

cdr3_nt: TGTGCCAGCAGCCAAGTCAAGAGCGAGCAGTACTTC
cdr3_aa: CASSQVKSEQYF
d_call: .
clone_size: .
v_call: TRBV3-1
j_call: TRBJ2-7

cdr3_nt: TGTGCCACCAGCAGAGGGAAGGACAGGGGAGGCAGTCAGCCCCAGCATTTT
cdr3_aa: CATSRGKDRGGSQPQHF
d_call: TRBD1
clone_size: few
v_call: TRBV15
j_call: TRBJ1-5

cdr3_nt: TGCAGCGTTGGGCAGTTGGGGCAGGGAGTGTCCAATGAGCAGTTCTTC
cdr3_aa: CSVGQLGQGVSNEQFF
d_call: .
clone_size: few
v_call: TRBV29-1
j_call: TRBJ2-1

cdr3_nt: TGTGCCAGCAGCGTCGACAGCCACTATGGCTACACCTTC
cdr3_aa: CASSVDSHYGYTF
d_call: .
clone_size: few
v_call: TRBV9
j_call: TRBJ1-2

cdr3_nt: TGTGCCAGCAGCCCGGTCGCGAACACCGGGGAGCTGTTTTTT
cdr3_aa: CASSPVANTGELFF
d_call: .
clone_size: many
v_call: TRBV7-2
j_call: TRBJ2-2

cdr3_nt: TGTGCCAGCAGCCCCCCTCGCAGGGGGTTTATGTCCTACGAGCAGTACTTC
cdr3_aa: CASSPPRRGFMSYEQYF
d_call: TRBD1
clone_size: .
v_call: TRBV7-9
j_call: TRBJ2-7

cdr3_nt: TGTGCTAGTGCCGCTAGCGGGATAAAGACCCAGTACTTC
cdr3_aa: CASAASGIKTQYF
d_call: TRBD2
clone_size: .
v_call: TRBV12-5
j_call: TRBJ2-5

cdr3_nt: TGTGCCAGCAGCTCTCAGGGGAAGAAGATGGCTTTCTTT
cdr3_aa: CASSSQGKKMAFF
d_call: .
clone_size: .
v_call: TRBV7-2
j_call: TRBJ1-1

cdr3_nt: TGTGCCAGCAGCGTTTTGACAGGGGCCTACAATGAGCAGTTCTTC
cdr3_aa: CASSVLTGAYNEQFF
d_call: TRBD1
clone_size: many
v_call: TRBV9
j_call: TRBJ2-1

cdr3_nt: TGCAGTGCTAATCGGGGAATCGACACCGGGGAGCTGTTTTTT
cdr3_aa: CSANRGIDTGELFF
d_call: .
clone_size: few
v_call: TRBV20-1
j_call: TRBJ2-2